These 32 T cell receptor beta chains came from one sample sequenced in a study of blood T cells in healthy people across ages. Through a sample-barcoded 5' primer and a J-beta primer mix, a second PCR was run for roughly 6 to 11 cycles. One entry per CDR3 protein, called by TCRdb with MiXCR from the 5' RACE reads. Among 1.5 million to 2 million distinct CDR3 sequences, about 50% were seen once, and the ten largest hold more than 2%. What was sequenced was blood. The receptor set was obtained from a woman aged 40 to 50 in good health.

The chain employs TRBV29-1 and TRBJ2-7; tentatively, D is TRBD2 (5 bases). The germline V gene encodes CDR1 SQVTM and CDR2 ANQGSEA. The CDR3 totals 16 residues. V shed 7 bases and J shed 5 bases, with 27 bases lying between them. Here the CDR3 reads CSGLPGIREVLNEQYF. DNA for the CDR3: TGCAGCGGTCTCCCGGGGATTAGGGAAGTATTGAACGAGCAGTACTTC.

This chain joins TRBV5-1 and TRBJ2-7; 12 positions agree with TRBD2. The V gene's germline CDR1 is SGHRS and CDR2 YFSETQ. V gave up 3 bases and J gave up 5 bases; unmatched junction bases: 6. CDR3 length: 15 amino acids. CDR3 amino acids: CASSSGWTSGDEQYF. Written as DNA, the CDR3 is TGCGCCAGCAGCTCTGGTTGGACTAGCGGGGACGAGCAGTACTTC.

This sequence joins TRBV3-1 and TRBJ2-1; TRBD2 matches 7 bases. The CDR3 consists of 14 residues. Per germline, CDR1 LGHDT and CDR2 YNNKEL (reference sequence). Germline trimming cut 5 bases from V and 10 bases from J; bases unmatched to any gene: 11. CDR3 nucleotide sequence: TGTGCCAGCAGCATGGGCGGGGGTGGGGGGGAGCAGTTCTTC. Translated: CASSMGGGGGEQFF.

This chain joins TRBV27 and TRBJ1-5; 9 positions agree with TRBD1. The CDR3 contains 15 residues. The trim removed 5 bases at V and 6 bases at J, leaving 8 bases unmatched. The germline CDR1 and CDR2 sequences are MNHEY and SMNVEV (reference sequence). The CDR3 nucleotides read TGTGCCAGCAGTCCGGGACAGGGTTTAGTTCAGCCCCAGCATTTT. It is translated as CASSPGQGLVQPQHF.

The chain couples TRBV7-8 to TRBJ1-1; D not certain. V gave up 4 bases and J gave up 4 bases, with 16 bases separating them. Per germline, CDR1 SGHVS and CDR2 FQNEAQ. The CDR3 spans 15 residues. As DNA, the CDR3 is TGTGCCAGCAGCTATCGGTCCGCTAGCGGCACTGAAGCTTTCTTT. It yields the protein CASSYRSASGTEAFF.

This clonotype was found a few times. The chain joins TRBV11-1 to TRBJ2-3; TRBD1 matches at 8 bases. Germline trimming cut 4 bases from V and 5 bases from J; bases unmatched to any gene: 5. The CDR3 contains 14 residues. Germline values: CDR1 SGHAT, CDR2 FQDESV (reference sequence). The CDR3 DNA reads TGTGCCAGCAGCTCCGGACAGGGCGAAGATACGCAGTATTTT. It codes for CASSSGQGEDTQYF.

This clonotype was recorded once. The chain couples TRBV6-5 to TRBJ2-1; weak D call: TRBD2 (6 bases). V was clipped by 4 bases and J by 1 base, with 11 bases between them. The CDR3 consists of 15 residues. Germline CDR1 is MNHEY and CDR2 is SVGAGI. CDR3 region: CASSSRGASYNEQFF. The CDR3 DNA sequence: TGTGCCAGCAGTTCCCGCGGGGCGTCCTACAATGAGCAGTTCTTC.

Notes on this clonotype: At one end, the junction sequence differs from germline, possibly due to a read error. The chain joins TRBV5-1 to TRBJ2-5; 9 nucleotides match TRBD1. The CDR3 extends over 15 amino acids. Germline V lookup: CDR1 SGHRS, CDR2 YFSETQ. The CDR3 here is CAGSLTGGRQETQYF. The CDR3 DNA is TGCGCCGGCAGCTTAACAGGGGGCCGGCAAGAGACCCAGTACTTC.

The V gene is TRBV4-3, the J gene TRBJ2-7, with a tentative D call TRBD2 (7 bases). The CDR3 has 17 residues. Trimming removed 1 base at V and 6 bases at J, with 22 bases between. CDR1 and CDR2 (germline): LGHNA, YSLEER. CDR3 sequence reads: CASSQGGFRGGQGEQYF. For the CDR3, the DNA is TGCGCCAGCAGCCAAGGTGGCTTTAGGGGGGGGCAGGGCGAGCAGTACTTC.

This chain connects TRBV24-1 to TRBJ2-4; tentative D call: TRBD1 (5 bases). This CDR3 region has 15 residues. Trimming left V 2 bases short and J 1 base short, with 8 bases between. Germline assignment: CDR1 KGHDR and CDR2 SFDVKD. The CDR3 sequence is CATSDSRVAKNIQYF. For the CDR3, the DNA is TGTGCCACCAGTGATTCCAGGGTGGCCAAAAACATTCAGTACTTC.

This clonotype was detected only a few times. V is TRBV5-1 and J is TRBJ2-3; no definite D call. The CDR3 covers 15 residues. Deletions cut 0 bases from V and 4 bases from J, with 12 bases between. Germline values: CDR1 SGHRS, CDR2 YFSETQ. The CDR3 loop reads CASSLVGVKSDTQYF. In nucleotides, the CDR3 is TGCGCCAGCAGCTTGGTTGGGGTTAAATCAGATACGCAGTATTTT. Filled out from reference TRBV5-1 and TRBJ2-3, the complete variable domain reads KAGVTQTPRYLIKTRGQQVTLSCSPISGHRSVSWYQQTPGQGLQFLFEYFSETQRNKGNFPGRFSGRQFSNSRSEMNVSTLELGDSALYLCASSLVGVKSDTQYFGPGTRLTVL.

This clonotype was detected only a few times. This sequence joins TRBV18 and TRBJ1-4, with 7 bases fitting TRBD1. Trimming took 3 bases from V and 5 from J; bases not matched to a gene: 3. CDR1 and CDR2 (germline): KGHSH, LQKENI. The CDR3 length is 14 residues. CDR3 sequence: CASSPNRGNEKLFF. The CDR3 DNA reads as TGTGCCAGCTCACCGAACAGGGGCAATGAAAAACTGTTTTTT.

In this sample, this clonotype turned up a few times. A read error may be the cause here, since a much bigger clone is one base away. The V call is TRBV12-3 or TRBV12-4, the J call TRBJ2-7, with TRBD2 matching 8 bases. CDR3 length: 14 amino acids. With 6 bases clipped from V and 7 bases from J, the junction kept 11 bases outside the gene matches. CDR3: CASRNERGHNEQYF. CDR3 DNA sequence: TGTGCCAGCAGAAACGAGCGGGGGCACAATGAGCAGTACTTC.

Concerning this clonotype itself: At one boundary the junction diverges from the germline segment, which might be a read error. This sequence joins TRBV11-1 and TRBJ2-6; D is possibly TRBD1 (6 bases). This CDR3 spans 16 amino acids. Germline V gene data show CDR1 as SGHAT and CDR2 as FQDESV (reference sequence). The CDR3 loop is CASSLAGPPGANALTF. For the CDR3, the DNA is TGTGCCAGCAGCTTAGCAGGTCCTCCAGGGGCCAACGCCCTGACTTTC.

The CDR3 DNA is TGTGCCAGCAGCTTAGACGTAGTGGGGGGGCGGCAGTATTTT. Translating gives CASSLDVVGGRQYF. The chain recombines TRBV7-2 with TRBJ2-3, with D possibly matching TRBD2 (7 bases). Looked up from germline, CDR1 is SGHTA and CDR2 is FQGNSA. This CDR3 spans 14 amino acids. V was trimmed by 1 base and J by 11 bases, leaving 16 bases between them.

Notes on this clonotype: This could be a read error, since a much larger clone is one nucleotide away. The rearrangement uses TRBV7-2 and TRBJ2-1; unclear D gene. Germline assignment: CDR1 SGHTA and CDR2 FQGNSA. The CDR3 is made up of 13 amino acids. Trimming shortened V by 4 bases and J by 6 bases, and 10 bases separated the two germline ends. CDR3: CASSCTRSNEQFF. In DNA, the CDR3 is TGTGCCAGCAGCTGCACACGGAGCAATGAGCAGTTCTTC.

This clonotype has a single count. This rearrangement joins TRBV20-1 to TRBJ2-5, with D possibly TRBD1 on 6 matching bases. The CDR3 runs to 14 residues. Trimming cost V 1 base and J 5 bases, with 14 bases left between them. CDR1 and CDR2 (germline): DFQATT, SNEGSKA (reference sequence). CDR3 in DNA: TGCAGTGCTAGAGTATGGGGGCGAAGGGAGACCCAGTACTTC. Protein sequence: CSARVWGRRETQYF.

With regard to this clonotype: A read error may explain this, as a much larger clone is one base away. The rearrangement joins TRBV6-6 to TRBJ2-3; D is unresolved. Trimming removed 5 bases from V and 4 bases from J, with 10 bases in between. Germline V CDR1 and CDR2: MNHNY, SVGAGI (reference sequence). This CDR3 region has 13 residues. The CDR3 DNA is TGTGCCAGCAGTGATTCCCGGGCAGATACGCAGTATTTT. Its protein is CASSDSRADTQYF.

This chain joins TRBV5-1 and TRBJ2-3, with D unresolved. CDR3 length: 16 amino acids. The V end was cut by 0 bases, the J end by 0 bases, with 11 bases between. Germline lookup yields CDR1 SGHRS and CDR2 YFSETQ. CDR3 protein: CASSLAGSYSTDTQYF. In nucleotides, the CDR3 is TGCGCCAGCAGCTTGGCGGGCAGCTATAGCACAGATACGCAGTATTTT.

With respect to this clonotype: One end of the junction is discordant with germline, which a read error may explain. DNA for the CDR3: TGCGCCAGCAGCTTGGATGGCGAAAGGAGGAGGCGGGGGTTCACAGATAAGCAGTATTTT. Protein sequence: CASSLDGERRRRGFTDKQYF. This chain uses TRBV5-1 with TRBJ2-3, with 7 bases identical to TRBD2. This CDR3 is built from 20 residues. Germline V lookup: CDR1 SGHRS, CDR2 YFSETQ.

The V call is TRBV6-5, the J call TRBJ2-6; 7 bases are a match to TRBD1. This CDR3 has 19 amino acids. The germline V gene has CDR1 MNHEY and CDR2 SVGAGI. V lost 4 bases to trimming and J lost 0 bases; unmatched junction nucleotides: 12. The DNA of the CDR3 is TGTGCCAGCAGTTTTACCGCCGGGACAGCAACCTCTGGGGCCAACGTCCTGACTTTC. Its protein is CASSFTAGTATSGANVLTF.

This clonotype was seen a few times. V gene TRBV7-2 combines with J gene TRBJ2-1; possible D gene TRBD2, 5 bases. The ends were cut back, 2 bases at V and 6 bases at J, with 11 bases in the middle. Germline V gives CDR1 SGHTA, CDR2 FQGNSA. This CDR3 is built from 14 residues. CDR3 protein: CASSLSRVGNEQFF. The CDR3 bases are TGTGCCAGCAGCTTATCGAGGGTAGGCAATGAGCAGTTCTTC.

This clonotype was picked up a small number of times. The chain carries TRBV6-1 and TRBJ2-3; D might be TRBD1 (5 bases). CDR1 MNHNS and CDR2 SASEGT come from the germline V gene. This CDR3 is built from 13 residues. Trimming took 6 bases from V and 6 from J, leaving 13 bases between them. The CDR3 sequence is CASSARAEDTQYF. For the CDR3, the DNA is TGTGCCAGCAGCGCCAGGGCGGAGGATACGCAGTATTTT.

As to this clonotype: The germline gene is not matched at one end of the junction; a read error may be the cause. The J gene is TRBJ2-1, the V gene TRBV3-1; 8 bases match TRBD2. The CDR3 is 14 amino acids. Germline lookup yields CDR1 LGHDT and CDR2 YNNKEL (reference sequence). CDR3 amino acids: CVSSQAGAPGEQFF. DNA of the CDR3: TGTGTCAGCAGCCAAGCGGGGGCCCCGGGGGAGCAGTTCTTC.

This sequence joins TRBV4-3 and TRBJ2-2; D not resolved. The V end was cut by 6 bases, the J end by 5 bases, with 13 bases between. From germline, CDR1 is LGHNA and CDR2 YSLEER. This CDR3 spans 14 amino acids. The CDR3 nucleotides read TGCGCCAGCAGACACGGCTCGGAGACCGGGGAGCTGTTTTTT. Protein product: CASRHGSETGELFF.

The chain employs TRBV18 and TRBJ1-6; TRBD1 agrees at 7 bases. V shed 1 base, J shed 9 bases, and the junction held 6 bases outside the gene matches. In germline, CDR1 is KGHSH, CDR2 LQKENI. CDR3 length: 15 residues. CDR3 coding DNA: TGTGCCAGCTCACCACGAAGCGACAGGGTTTCACCCCTCCACTTT. Residues: CASSPRSDRVSPLHF. Supplemented by reference TRBV18 and TRBJ1-6, the full variable domain reads NAGVMQNPRHLVRRRGQEARLRCSPMKGHSHVYWYRQLPEEGLKFMVYLQKENIIDESGMPKERFSAEFPKEGPSILRIQQVVRGDSAAYFCASSPRSDRVSPLHFGNGTRLTVT.

The J gene is TRBJ1-1, the V gene TRBV10-3; possibly TRBD1 for D (6 bases). Germline values: CDR1 ENHRY, CDR2 SYGVKD. This CDR3 contains 15 residues. V dropped 2 bases and J dropped 0 bases, with 10 bases sitting between them. The CDR3 region has the DNA TGTGCCATCAGTGAGGAACAGGGAGTGAACACTGAAGCTTTCTTT. This codes for CAISEEQGVNTEAFF.

The chain uses TRBV2 and TRBJ2-7; 8 bases fit TRBD1. The CDR3 runs to 14 residues. The germline gives CDR1 SNHLY, CDR2 FYNNEI. V trimming: 6 bases; J trimming: 3 bases; junction bases outside the gene matches: 7. The CDR3 is CASRVDRADYEQYF. CDR3 nucleotides: TGTGCCAGCAGGGTGGACAGGGCGGACTACGAGCAGTACTTC.

The rearrangement uses TRBV28 and TRBJ2-5; TRBD1 aligns across 9 bases. V shed 4 bases and J 0 bases; nucleotides not matched to a gene: 6. Germline V gene lookup returns CDR1 MDHEN and CDR2 SYDVKM. CDR3 length: 16 residues. The CDR3 DNA is TGTGCCAGCAGTTCCCTGACAGGGGGGTACCAAGAGACCCAGTACTTC. This sequence encodes CASSSLTGGYQETQYF.

The chain is built from TRBV29-1 and TRBJ2-1; 7 bases line up with TRBD2. V was clipped by 3 bases and J by 4 bases; unmatched bases: 3. Germline values: CDR1 SQVTM, CDR2 ANQGSEA. This CDR3 spans 13 amino acids. CDR3 sequence (DNA): TGCAGCGTTGACGCTAGCGGTTACAATGAGCAGTTCTTC. It codes for CSVDASGYNEQFF.

This chain links TRBV5-5 with TRBJ1-5; tentative D call: TRBD1 (6 bases). V was cut by 4 bases and J by 7 bases, with 15 bases left in between. Per the germline V gene, CDR1 is SGHKS and CDR2 is YYEKEE (reference sequence). CDR3 size: 14 residues. CDR3 sequence (DNA): TGTGCCAGCAGCCCTGGAGGGGGAGGACAGCCCCAGCATTTT. It is translated as CASSPGGGGQPQHF.

The chain couples TRBV4-2 to TRBJ1-1; perhaps TRBD1 as D (5 bases). This CDR3 is 16 amino acids long. V lost 0 bases to trimming and J lost 2 bases, with 13 bases between them. Per germline, CDR1 LGHNA and CDR2 YNFKEQ. CDR3 loop: CASSQELAGINTEAFF. In DNA form, the CDR3 reads TGTGCCAGCAGCCAAGAGCTCGCAGGGATCAACACTGAAGCTTTCTTT.